This is a list of T cell receptor beta chains from one sample in a study of T cell repertoires in cytomegalovirus infection. TCRdb re-called the reads through MiXCR, storing one row per CDR3 protein. The data show a few hundred thousand distinct CDR3 sequences, with 15% to 20% seen just once and approximately 10% held by the top ten. The sample comprised PBMCs. Every receptor here comes from a human donor in good health (CMV status not recorded). Some clones in this sample may be carry-over from other donors' samples. The CDR3 runs from the conserved cysteine through the conserved F or W. D genes are given only for firm matches. The size entry is marked missing in some rows and otherwise reads once, few, many or a size class.

abundance,d_gene,j_gene,v_gene,CDR3aa,CDR3nt
many,.,TRBJ1-5,TRBV7-8,CASSLLSWYSNQPQHF,TGTGCCAGCAGCTTATTAAGTTGGTATAGCAATCAGCCCCAGCATTTT
few,TRBD1,TRBJ2-5,TRBV12-3/TRBV12-4,CASSPLGQNEQETQYF,TGTGCCAGCAGCCCCTTGGGACAGAACGAACAAGAGACCCAGTACTTC
few,TRBD2,TRBJ2-3,TRBV11-2,CASSLGASGRADTQYF,TGTGCCAGCAGCTTAGGGGCTAGCGGACGGGCAGATACGCAGTATTTT
many,.,TRBJ2-1,TRBV7-2,CASSVFADSYNEQFF,TGTGCCAGCAGCGTCTTTGCGGACTCCTACAATGAGCAGTTCTTC
.,.,TRBJ1-4,TRBV4-3,CASSHRGRRDEKLFF,TGCGCCAGCAGCCACAGGGGCCGGAGGGATGAAAAACTGTTTTTT
many,.,TRBJ1-2,TRBV7-2,CASSLSGGEGYTF,TGTGCCAGCAGCTTATCTGGAGGGGAAGGCTACACCTTC
.,TRBD1,TRBJ2-1,TRBV12-3/TRBV12-4,CASSLPPGQGEFF,TGTGCCAGCAGTTTACCCCCGGGACAGGGTGAGTTCTTC
.,TRBD2,TRBJ2-5,TRBV20-1,CSARFVRGVETQYF,TGCAGTGCTAGATTCGTGCGGGGGGTTGAGACCCAGTACTTC
.,TRBD1,TRBJ1-1,TRBV5-6,CASSHPRGQGGNTEAFF,TGTGCCAGCAGTCACCCCCGGGGACAGGGGGGGAACACTGAAGCTTTCTTT
.,.,TRBJ2-1,TRBV19,CASSVAGHEQFF,TGTGCCAGCTCTGTCGCGGGACATGAGCAGTTCTTC
.,.,TRBJ2-1,TRBV29-1,CSVATVSQEQFF,TGCAGCGTTGCCACCGTGTCTCAGGAGCAGTTCTTC
many,.,TRBJ2-4,TRBV7-2,CASSPGNIQYF,TGTGCCAGCAGCCCTGGGAACATTCAGTACTTC
many,TRBD2,TRBJ2-3,TRBV7-2,CASSPGGRAVDTQYF,TGTGCCAGCAGCCCGGGAGGCAGGGCGGTAGATACGCAGTATTTT
many,TRBD1,TRBJ2-7,TRBV7-8,CASSKYSGTGSYEQYF,TGTGCCAGCAGCAAATACTCCGGGACAGGATCCTACGAGCAGTACTTC
.,.,TRBJ2-1,TRBV7-8,CASRENRAGTNLGNEQFF,TGTGCCAGCAGGGAAAACCGGGCAGGCACAAATTTGGGGAATGAGCAGTTCTTC
few,TRBD1,TRBJ1-5,TRBV19,CASSTQGYQPQHF,TGTGCCAGTAGTACACAGGGGTATCAGCCCCAGCATTTT
once,.,TRBJ1-1,TRBV20-1,CSARVTGGRGDTEAFF,TGCAGTGCTAGGGTTACGGGGGGCAGAGGGGACACTGAAGCTTTCTTT
many,TRBD1,TRBJ1-2,TRBV5-6,CASSVALGQANYGYTF,TGTGCCAGCAGCGTCGCATTAGGACAGGCTAACTATGGCTACACCTTC
many,TRBD1,TRBJ2-5,TRBV7-8,CASSIDREETQYF,TGTGCCAGCAGCATTGACAGGGAAGAGACCCAGTACTTC
few,.,TRBJ2-1,TRBV7-9,CASTNSSSYNEQFF,TGTGCCAGCACTAATTCCTCATCCTACAATGAGCAGTTCTTC
few,.,TRBJ1-4,TRBV28,CASSGDPANRWGEKLFF,TGTGCCAGCAGTGGAGATCCGGCGAACCGATGGGGCGAAAAACTGTTTTTT
.,.,TRBJ1-2,TRBV7-2,CASSPPGAGSNGYTF,TGTGCCAGCAGCCCCCCTGGGGCAGGGAGTAATGGCTACACCTTC
.,.,TRBJ1-4,TRBV20-1,CSASSDSNEKLFF,TGCAGTGCTAGTTCCGACAGTAATGAAAAACTGTTTTTT
.,.,TRBJ2-7,TRBV10-3,CAISDTVQNSYEQYF,TGTGCCATCAGTGATACTGTTCAGAACTCCTACGAGCAGTACTTC
many,TRBD1,TRBJ2-3,TRBV7-2,CASRRTGLSTQYF,TGTGCCAGCAGACGGACAGGGTTGTCTACGCAGTATTTT
few,.,TRBJ2-3,TRBV5-1,CASSHRGDSTDTQYF,TGCGCCAGCAGCCACCGAGGGGACTCCACAGATACGCAGTATTTT
few,.,TRBJ2-5,TRBV29-1,CSGKTAQETQYF,TGCAGCGGCAAGACAGCCCAAGAGACCCAGTACTTC
many,TRBD1,TRBJ1-3,TRBV7-2,CASSQGQGAYSGNTIYF,TGTGCCAGCAGCCAGGGACAGGGGGCCTACTCTGGAAACACCATATATTTT
many,TRBD1,TRBJ2-3,TRBV7-8,CASSSDRGWGDTQYF,TGTGCCAGCAGCTCCGACAGGGGATGGGGAGATACGCAGTATTTT
many,.,TRBJ1-1,TRBV7-8,CASSSMGGWDTEAFF,TGTGCCAGCAGCTCGATGGGGGGATGGGACACTGAAGCTTTCTTT
many,TRBD2,TRBJ2-3,TRBV7-6,CASRPGGPADTQYF,TGTGCCAGCAGGCCGGGGGGGCCCGCAGATACGCAGTATTTT
many,.,TRBJ2-7,TRBV7-2,CASSSRRASYEQYF,TGTGCCAGCAGCTCGAGACGAGCTTCCTACGAGCAGTACTTC
.,.,TRBJ2-5,TRBV7-9,CASRRGAETQYF,TGTGCCAGCAGGAGAGGGGCAGAGACCCAGTACTTC
.,.,TRBJ1-2,TRBV29-1,CSVEQRENPYGYTF,TGCAGCGTGGAACAGAGGGAGAATCCCTATGGCTACACCTTC
.,.,TRBJ1-6,TRBV5-6,CASSLIQGSSYNSSLHF,TGTGCCAGCAGCCTAATCCAGGGTTCGTCCTATAATTCATCCCTCCACTTT
many,TRBD2,TRBJ2-3,TRBV7-2,CASSTTSGGRTDTQYF,TGTGCCAGCAGCACCACTAGCGGGGGACGCACAGATACGCAGTATTTT
.,.,TRBJ2-7,TRBV5-4,CASSKERGGSYEQYF,TGTGCCAGCAGCAAAGAGAGAGGTGGGTCCTACGAGCAGTACTTC
.,TRBD2,TRBJ2-3,TRBV11-2,CASSYSAGGGGTDTQYF,TGTGCCAGCAGCTATTCAGCGGGAGGGGGTGGTACAGATACGCAGTATTTT
few,TRBD2,TRBJ2-7,TRBV29-1,CSVGSGSGRGEQYF,TGCAGCGTCGGAAGCGGTAGCGGGAGGGGGGAGCAGTACTTC
.,.,TRBJ2-5,TRBV11-3,CASSSTAPETQYF,TGTGCCAGCAGTTCGACCGCACCGGAGACCCAGTACTTC
many,.,TRBJ2-7,TRBV7-8,CASSFDGPYEQYF,TGTGCCAGCAGCTTTGACGGACCCTACGAGCAGTACTTC
.,TRBD2,TRBJ2-7,TRBV5-1,CASSYGTTSSYEQYF,TGCGCCAGCAGTTACGGGACTACCTCCTCCTACGAGCAGTACTTC
many,TRBD2,TRBJ2-7,TRBV7-8,CASSVSGGSYEQYF,TGTGCCAGCAGCGTTAGCGGGGGAAGCTACGAGCAGTACTTC
many,TRBD1,TRBJ1-5,TRBV7-2,CASSLVGTGGNQPQHF,TGTGCCAGCAGCTTAGTTGGGACAGGTGGCAATCAGCCCCAGCATTTT
.,.,TRBJ1-2,TRBV12-3/TRBV12-4,CASRPDRYGGYTF,TGTGCCAGCAGGCCAGACCGCTACGGCGGCTACACCTTC
few,TRBD1,TRBJ1-4,TRBV20-1,CSARKKGAQREKLFF,TGCAGTGCTAGGAAGAAGGGGGCTCAGCGTGAAAAACTGTTTTTT
.,.,TRBJ1-4,TRBV4-1,CASSPRPREEKLFF,TGCGCCAGCAGCCCACGTCCCCGGGAGGAAAAACTGTTTTTT
few,TRBD1,TRBJ1-5,TRBV20-1,CSAPGTGGFNQPQHF,TGCAGTGCTCCCGGGACAGGGGGCTTCAATCAGCCCCAGCATTTT
.,.,TRBJ2-5,TRBV15,CATSSRVVAETQYF,TGTGCCACCAGCAGCAGGGTAGTCGCGGAGACCCAGTACTTC
few,TRBD2,TRBJ2-7,TRBV29-1,CSVWIAGGPSYEQYF,TGCAGCGTTTGGATAGCGGGAGGGCCCTCCTACGAGCAGTACTTC
many,.,TRBJ1-2,TRBV7-9,CASSFESGYGYTF,TGTGCCAGCAGCTTCGAGAGCGGATATGGCTACACCTTC
few,.,TRBJ2-1,TRBV6-6,CASSYSNGNEQFF,TGTGCCAGCAGTTACTCGAATGGCAATGAGCAGTTCTTC
.,.,TRBJ2-1,TRBV20-1,CSARDLADTYNEQFF,TGCAGTGCTAGAGATCTAGCTGATACCTACAATGAGCAGTTCTTC